The rows below give T cell receptor beta chains drawn from one sample of a study of OX40 agonist ivuxolimab in advanced cancers. Sequenced by immunoSEQ multiplex PCR; TCRdb stores in-frame clones only, minus some. Seen here are roughly 30,000 clones, roughly 81% observed once, and the top ten hold about 20%. The source material was CD4+ or CD8+ T cells sorted from blood, sampled in a trial of the OX40 agonist ivuxolimab. These receptors were collected from an adult with an advanced solid tumor such as melanoma, head and neck, liver or kidney cancer. Both conserved end residues are part of each CDR3. D genes are given only for firm matches. Where a row states a size, it is once, few, many or the class of an expanded clone; other rows omit it.

j_gene: TRBJ2-7; abundance: -; d_gene: TRBD2; v_gene: TRBV11-2; CDR3nt: TGTGCCAGCAGCTTTGAGCGGGGTACCTACGAGCAGTACTTC; CDR3aa: CASSFERGTYEQYF
j_gene: TRBJ1-6; abundance: -; d_gene: TRBD1; v_gene: TRBV5-1; CDR3nt: TGCGCCAGCAGCTTAACAGGGGATTCACCCCTCCACTTT; CDR3aa: CASSLTGDSPLHF
j_gene: TRBJ2-1; abundance: -; d_gene: -; v_gene: TRBV11-2; CDR3nt: TGTGCCAGCAGCTTCGGGACGAGAGCCTACAATGAGCAGTTCTTC; CDR3aa: CASSFGTRAYNEQFF
j_gene: TRBJ2-5; abundance: -; d_gene: TRBD1; v_gene: TRBV7-2; CDR3nt: TGTGCCAGCAGCCCGGACAGGGTCCAAGAGACCCAGTACTTC; CDR3aa: CASSPDRVQETQYF
j_gene: TRBJ1-3; abundance: -; d_gene: TRBD1; v_gene: TRBV7-2; CDR3nt: TGTGCCAGCAGCTTGATGGGGCAGGGGGCCGGAAACACCATATATTTT; CDR3aa: CASSLMGQGAGNTIYF
j_gene: TRBJ1-1; abundance: -; d_gene: -; v_gene: TRBV9; CDR3nt: TGTGCCAGCAGCGTAGTAGACTCTGGCGCTTTCTTT; CDR3aa: CASSVVDSGAFF
j_gene: TRBJ1-2; abundance: -; d_gene: -; v_gene: TRBV9; CDR3nt: TGTGCCAGCAGCGCACAAGGAAACGGTAACTATGGCTACACCTTC; CDR3aa: CASSAQGNGNYGYTF
j_gene: TRBJ1-2; abundance: -; d_gene: -; v_gene: TRBV6-5; CDR3nt: TGTGCCAGCAGCCGGACAGCTAACTATGGCTACACCTTC; CDR3aa: CASSRTANYGYTF
j_gene: TRBJ2-1; abundance: -; d_gene: -; v_gene: TRBV6-1; CDR3nt: TGTGCCAGCGCCGGGACGCCCATCCATGAGCAGTTCTTC; CDR3aa: CASAGTPIHEQFF
j_gene: TRBJ1-2; abundance: -; d_gene: -; v_gene: TRBV28; CDR3nt: TGTGCCAGCAGTTCACAGGGTAACTATGGCTACACCTTC; CDR3aa: CASSSQGNYGYTF
j_gene: TRBJ1-2; abundance: few; d_gene: -; v_gene: TRBV18; CDR3nt: TGTGCCAGCTCACCACGGTTGAATTTCCTGGACTATGGCTACACCTTC; CDR3aa: CASSPRLNFLDYGYTF
j_gene: TRBJ1-6; abundance: once; d_gene: TRBD1; v_gene: TRBV5-6; CDR3nt: TGTGCCAGCAGCCCGGGACAGGGTAATTCACCCCTCCACTTT; CDR3aa: CASSPGQGNSPLHF
j_gene: TRBJ2-7; abundance: -; d_gene: -; v_gene: TRBV7-6; CDR3nt: TGTGCCAGCAGCTTATCCCGGGACCGCGAGCAGTACTTC; CDR3aa: CASSLSRDREQYF
j_gene: TRBJ2-4; abundance: once; d_gene: -; v_gene: TRBV6-6; CDR3nt: TGTGCCAGCTCGGAAACAGGGAGGCACCCGTACTTC; CDR3aa: CASSETGRHPYF
j_gene: TRBJ1-2; abundance: -; d_gene: TRBD1; v_gene: TRBV6-6; CDR3nt: TGTGCCAGCAGGCCGCCGGGACAGATCTATGGCTACACCTTC; CDR3aa: CASRPPGQIYGYTF
j_gene: TRBJ2-3; abundance: -; d_gene: -; v_gene: TRBV6-1; CDR3nt: TGTGCCAGCACCCTTGGGCCCAACAGGGAGGATACGCAGTATTTT; CDR3aa: CASTLGPNREDTQYF
j_gene: TRBJ2-5; abundance: -; d_gene: TRBD1; v_gene: TRBV5-1; CDR3nt: TGCGCCAGCAGCTTGGACGGGACAGGCCGCCCGGCGGAGACCCAGTACTTC; CDR3aa: CASSLDGTGRPAETQYF
j_gene: TRBJ1-5; abundance: -; d_gene: -; v_gene: TRBV30; CDR3nt: TGTGCCTGGAGTGAACAAAGGCTTAGCAATCAGCCCCAGCATTTT; CDR3aa: CAWSEQRLSNQPQHF
j_gene: TRBJ2-7; abundance: -; d_gene: -; v_gene: TRBV6-5; CDR3nt: TGTGCCAGCAGTGCCGACAGCCACGAGCAGTACTTC; CDR3aa: CASSADSHEQYF
j_gene: TRBJ1-4; abundance: -; d_gene: -; v_gene: TRBV19; CDR3nt: TGTGCCAGTAGTACCTCTGGCAGGGCAACTAATGAAAAACTGTTTTTT; CDR3aa: CASSTSGRATNEKLFF
j_gene: TRBJ2-2; abundance: -; d_gene: -; v_gene: TRBV6-5; CDR3nt: TGTGCCAGCATGCGATACACCGGGGAGCTGTTTTTT; CDR3aa: CASMRYTGELFF
j_gene: TRBJ2-7; abundance: -; d_gene: -; v_gene: TRBV11-2; CDR3nt: TGTGCCAGCAGCTTAGGTGAGGCCTACGAGCAGTACTTC; CDR3aa: CASSLGEAYEQYF
j_gene: TRBJ2-7; abundance: -; d_gene: TRBD1; v_gene: TRBV6-5; CDR3nt: TGTGCCAGCAGTTTCAAGACAGGGGGCTACGAGCAGTACTTC; CDR3aa: CASSFKTGGYEQYF
j_gene: TRBJ1-4; abundance: -; d_gene: TRBD1; v_gene: TRBV7-9; CDR3nt: TGTGCCAGCAGCCGAGGAGGACAGGGCTCAACTAATGAAAAACTGTTTTTT; CDR3aa: CASSRGGQGSTNEKLFF
j_gene: TRBJ1-1; abundance: -; d_gene: TRBD1; v_gene: TRBV29-1; CDR3nt: TGCAGCGGGAACAGGGGCGACACTGAAGCTTTCTTT; CDR3aa: CSGNRGDTEAFF
j_gene: TRBJ2-4; abundance: -; d_gene: -; v_gene: TRBV7-6; CDR3nt: TGTGCCAGCAGCCCCCCTCCGGGCAGGCGGCAGGACATTCAGTACTTC; CDR3aa: CASSPPPGRRQDIQYF
j_gene: TRBJ1-2; abundance: -; d_gene: TRBD1; v_gene: TRBV28; CDR3nt: TGTGCCAGCAGACGGACAGGTGGAGGCTACACCTTC; CDR3aa: CASRRTGGGYTF
j_gene: TRBJ2-2; abundance: -; d_gene: -; v_gene: TRBV10-1; CDR3nt: TGCGCCAGCAGTGGGACTGCAACCGGGGAGCTGTTTTTT; CDR3aa: CASSGTATGELFF
j_gene: TRBJ2-7; abundance: -; d_gene: TRBD1; v_gene: TRBV11-2; CDR3nt: TGTGCCAGCAGCCCAGCTCGGACAGGGATGGACGAGCAGTACTTC; CDR3aa: CASSPARTGMDEQYF
j_gene: TRBJ2-3; abundance: -; d_gene: TRBD2; v_gene: TRBV9; CDR3nt: TGTGCCAGCAGCGTAGAGACTAGCGATACGCAGTATTTT; CDR3aa: CASSVETSDTQYF
j_gene: TRBJ2-2; abundance: -; d_gene: -; v_gene: TRBV7-2; CDR3nt: TGTGCCAGCAGCCCCCGTGGGGACACCAACACCGGGGAGCTGTTTTTT; CDR3aa: CASSPRGDTNTGELFF
j_gene: TRBJ1-4; abundance: -; d_gene: -; v_gene: TRBV19; CDR3nt: TGTGCCAGTAGTACTGCCGGGACGGCAACTAATGAAAAACTGTTTTTT; CDR3aa: CASSTAGTATNEKLFF
j_gene: TRBJ2-5; abundance: -; d_gene: -; v_gene: TRBV7-6; CDR3nt: TGTGCCAGCAGCGTATCCGGACAGCCTATCCAAGAGACCCAGTACTTC; CDR3aa: CASSVSGQPIQETQYF
j_gene: TRBJ2-7; abundance: -; d_gene: TRBD1; v_gene: TRBV6-1; CDR3nt: TGTGCCAGCAGTGACAGGGGGTTCAGCTCCTACGAGCAGTACTTC; CDR3aa: CASSDRGFSSYEQYF
j_gene: TRBJ1-1; abundance: -; d_gene: -; v_gene: TRBV11-2; CDR3nt: TGTGCCAGCAGCCACGCCAGGGTGGGCACTGAAGCTTTCTTT; CDR3aa: CASSHARVGTEAFF
j_gene: TRBJ1-4; abundance: -; d_gene: TRBD1; v_gene: TRBV28; CDR3nt: TGTGCCAGCAGTCGTCCGGGACAGGACGCCATTAATGAAAAACTGTTTTTT; CDR3aa: CASSRPGQDAINEKLFF
j_gene: TRBJ2-7; abundance: -; d_gene: -; v_gene: TRBV15; CDR3nt: TGTGCCACCAGCAGAGGGGGGGCAGGGGCGGGTGAGCAGTACTTC; CDR3aa: CATSRGGAGAGEQYF
j_gene: TRBJ2-6; abundance: -; d_gene: TRBD1; v_gene: TRBV10-3; CDR3nt: TGTGCCATCAGCCGACAGGGTGGCGGTGGGGCCAACGTCCTGACTTTC; CDR3aa: CAISRQGGGGANVLTF
j_gene: TRBJ1-6; abundance: few; d_gene: -; v_gene: TRBV9; CDR3nt: TGTGCCAGCAGCGAGTCAGCCCATAATTCACCCCTCCACTTT; CDR3aa: CASSESAHNSPLHF
j_gene: TRBJ2-7; abundance: -; d_gene: -; v_gene: TRBV5-5; CDR3nt: TGTGCCAGCGCACCCTACTCCTACGAGCAGTACTTC; CDR3aa: CASAPYSYEQYF
j_gene: TRBJ1-1; abundance: -; d_gene: TRBD1; v_gene: TRBV6-1; CDR3nt: TGTGCCAGCAGTGCGACAGGGAGAACTGAAGCTTTCTTT; CDR3aa: CASSATGRTEAFF
j_gene: TRBJ2-3; abundance: once; d_gene: TRBD2; v_gene: TRBV28; CDR3nt: TGTGCCAGCAGTTCATACCCCCGGACTAGCGATCAATCAGATACGCAGTATTTT; CDR3aa: CASSSYPRTSDQSDTQYF
j_gene: TRBJ2-2; abundance: -; d_gene: -; v_gene: TRBV7-3; CDR3nt: TGTGCCAGCAGCCCCGCGGGCGGTGGCGGGGAGCTGTTTTTT; CDR3aa: CASSPAGGGGELFF
j_gene: TRBJ1-2; abundance: -; d_gene: -; v_gene: TRBV18; CDR3nt: TGTGCCAGCTCCCAGCCCCCCGACCGTCGGGACTACACCTTC; CDR3aa: CASSQPPDRRDYTF
j_gene: TRBJ1-2; abundance: -; d_gene: -; v_gene: TRBV6-5; CDR3nt: TGTGCCAGCAGTAGTACCACGGATGGCTACACCTTC; CDR3aa: CASSSTTDGYTF
j_gene: TRBJ2-5; abundance: -; d_gene: -; v_gene: TRBV11-1; CDR3nt: TGTGCCAGCAGCCCGGGGTCCTTTGAAGAGACCCAGTACTTC; CDR3aa: CASSPGSFEETQYF
j_gene: TRBJ1-1; abundance: -; d_gene: -; v_gene: TRBV5-4; CDR3nt: TGTGCCAGCAGCTCCCCGGGGGGCACTGAAGCTTTCTTT; CDR3aa: CASSSPGGTEAFF
j_gene: TRBJ2-7; abundance: -; d_gene: TRBD1; v_gene: TRBV18; CDR3nt: TGTGCCAGCTCGGGGGACGGGACAGGGGGCTCCTACGAGCAGTACTTC; CDR3aa: CASSGDGTGGSYEQYF
j_gene: TRBJ1-2; abundance: -; d_gene: TRBD1; v_gene: TRBV5-1; CDR3nt: TGCGCCAGCAGCTTTGGGACAGATTTAAACTATGGCTACACCTTC; CDR3aa: CASSFGTDLNYGYTF
j_gene: TRBJ1-3; abundance: -; d_gene: -; v_gene: TRBV27; CDR3nt: TGTGCCAGCAGTTTAAATACCCCTCAAGCTGGAAACACCATATATTTT; CDR3aa: CASSLNTPQAGNTIYF
j_gene: TRBJ1-5; abundance: few; d_gene: -; v_gene: TRBV11-2; CDR3nt: TGTGCCAGCAGCTTGGCCAGCAATCAGCCCCAGCATTTT; CDR3aa: CASSLASNQPQHF
j_gene: TRBJ2-2; abundance: -; d_gene: -; v_gene: TRBV9; CDR3nt: TGTGCCAGCAGCGTAGCCGGTCCAGGGAATAGGGCCGGGGAGCTGTTTTTT; CDR3aa: CASSVAGPGNRAGELFF
j_gene: TRBJ2-1; abundance: -; d_gene: -; v_gene: TRBV9; CDR3nt: TGTGCCGGCACGCCGGGGGCTGTCAACAATGAGCAGTTCTTC; CDR3aa: CAGTPGAVNNEQFF